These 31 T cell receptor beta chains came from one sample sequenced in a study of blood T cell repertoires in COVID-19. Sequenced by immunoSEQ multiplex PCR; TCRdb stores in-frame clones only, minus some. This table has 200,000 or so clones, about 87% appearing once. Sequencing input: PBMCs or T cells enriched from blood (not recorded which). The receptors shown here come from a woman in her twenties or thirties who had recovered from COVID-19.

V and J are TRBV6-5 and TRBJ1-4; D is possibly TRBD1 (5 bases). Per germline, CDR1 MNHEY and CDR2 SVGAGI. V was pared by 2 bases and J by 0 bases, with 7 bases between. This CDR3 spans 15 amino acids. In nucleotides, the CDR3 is TGTGCCAGCAGTTACAGGGGAACAACTAATGAAAAACTGTTTTTT. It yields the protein CASSYRGTTNEKLFF.

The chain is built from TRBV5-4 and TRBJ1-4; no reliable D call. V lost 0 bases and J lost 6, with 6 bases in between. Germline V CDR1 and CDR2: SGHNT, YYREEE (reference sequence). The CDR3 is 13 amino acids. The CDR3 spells CASSLGEDEKLFF. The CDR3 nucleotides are TGTGCCAGCAGCTTGGGAGAAGATGAAAAACTGTTTTTT. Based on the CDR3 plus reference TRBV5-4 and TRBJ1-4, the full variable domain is ETGVTQSPTHLIKTRGQQVTLRCSSQSGHNTVSWYQQALGQGPQFIFQYYREEENGRGNFPPRFSGLQFPNYSSELNVNALELDDSALYLCASSLGEDEKLFFGSGTQLSVL.

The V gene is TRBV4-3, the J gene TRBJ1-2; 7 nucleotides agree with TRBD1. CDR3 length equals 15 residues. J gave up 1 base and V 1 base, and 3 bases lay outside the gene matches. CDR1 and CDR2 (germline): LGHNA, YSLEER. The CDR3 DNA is TGCGCCAGCAGCCAAGTGACAGGGCTTAACTATGGCTACACCTTC. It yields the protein CASSQVTGLNYGYTF.

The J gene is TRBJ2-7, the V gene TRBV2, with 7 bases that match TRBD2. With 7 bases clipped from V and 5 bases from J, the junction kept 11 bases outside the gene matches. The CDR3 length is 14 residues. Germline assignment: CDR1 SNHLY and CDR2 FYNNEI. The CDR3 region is CASTIRLALDEQYF. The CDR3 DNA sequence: TGTGCCAGCACAATACGACTAGCCCTTGACGAGCAGTACTTC.

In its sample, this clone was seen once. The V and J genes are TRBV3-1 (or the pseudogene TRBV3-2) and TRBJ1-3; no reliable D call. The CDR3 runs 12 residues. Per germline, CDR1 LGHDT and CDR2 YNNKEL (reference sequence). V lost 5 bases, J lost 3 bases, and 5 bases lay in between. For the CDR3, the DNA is TGTGCCAGCAGCGTATTTGGAAACACCATATATTTT. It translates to CASSVFGNTIYF.

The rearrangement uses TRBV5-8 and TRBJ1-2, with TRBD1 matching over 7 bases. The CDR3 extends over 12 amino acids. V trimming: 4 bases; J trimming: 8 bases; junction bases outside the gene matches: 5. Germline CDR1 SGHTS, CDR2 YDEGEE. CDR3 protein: CASSRTGGGYTF. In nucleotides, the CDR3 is TGTGCCAGCAGCAGGACAGGCGGCGGCTACACCTTC.

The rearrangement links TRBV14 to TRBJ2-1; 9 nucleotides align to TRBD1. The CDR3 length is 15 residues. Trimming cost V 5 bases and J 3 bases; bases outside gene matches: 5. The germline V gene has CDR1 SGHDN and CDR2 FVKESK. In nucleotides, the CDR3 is TGTGCCAGCAGCGGGACAGGGCTCTTCTACAATGAGCAGTTCTTC. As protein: CASSGTGLFYNEQFF.

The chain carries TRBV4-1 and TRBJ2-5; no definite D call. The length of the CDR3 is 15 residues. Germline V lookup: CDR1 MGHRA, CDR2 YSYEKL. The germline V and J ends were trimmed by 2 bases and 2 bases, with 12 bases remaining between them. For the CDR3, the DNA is TGCGCCAGCAGCCAAAGGTGGCTGACACAAGAGACCCAGTACTTC. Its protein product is CASSQRWLTQETQYF.

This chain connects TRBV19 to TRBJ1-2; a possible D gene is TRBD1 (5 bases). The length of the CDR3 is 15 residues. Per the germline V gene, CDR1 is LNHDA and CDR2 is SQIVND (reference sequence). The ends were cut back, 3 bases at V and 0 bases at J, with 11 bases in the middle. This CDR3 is CASSIGQPPNYGYTF. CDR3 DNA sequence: TGTGCCAGTAGTATTGGACAACCGCCTAACTATGGCTACACCTTC. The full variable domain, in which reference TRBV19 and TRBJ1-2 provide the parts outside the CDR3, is DGGITQSPKYLFRKEGQNVTLSCEQNLNHDAMYWYRQDPGQGLRLIYYSQIVNDFQKGDIAEGYSVSREKKESFPLTVTSAQKNPTAFYLCASSIGQPPNYGYTFGSGTRLTVV.

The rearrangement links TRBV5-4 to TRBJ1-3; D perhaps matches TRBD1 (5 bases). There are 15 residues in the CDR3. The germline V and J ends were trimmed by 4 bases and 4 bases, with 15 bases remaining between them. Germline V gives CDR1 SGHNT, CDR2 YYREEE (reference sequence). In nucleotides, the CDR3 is TGTGCCAGCAGCATAGCAAGGGGATGGGGAAACACCATATATTTT. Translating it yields CASSIARGWGNTIYF.

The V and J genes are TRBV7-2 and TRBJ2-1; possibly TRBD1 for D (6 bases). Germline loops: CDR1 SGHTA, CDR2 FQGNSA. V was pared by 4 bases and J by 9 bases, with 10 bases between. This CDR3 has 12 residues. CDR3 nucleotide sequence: TGTGCCAGCAGCTACCAGGGGATTGAGCAGTTCTTC. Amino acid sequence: CASSYQGIEQFF.

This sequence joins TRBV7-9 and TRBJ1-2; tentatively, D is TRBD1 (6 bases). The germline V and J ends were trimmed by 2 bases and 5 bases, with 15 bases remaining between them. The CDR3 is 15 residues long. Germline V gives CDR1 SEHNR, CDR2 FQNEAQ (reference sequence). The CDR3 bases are TGTGCCAGCAGCTTAATTTCGGGGGGCTCTTATGGCTACACCTTC. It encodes CASSLISGGSYGYTF.

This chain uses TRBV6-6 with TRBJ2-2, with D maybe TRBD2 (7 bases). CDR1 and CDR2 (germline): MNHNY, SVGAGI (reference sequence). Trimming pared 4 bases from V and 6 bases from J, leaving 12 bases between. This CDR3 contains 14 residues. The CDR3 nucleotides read TGTGCCAGCAGTTCCAGGGGAGGGCCCGGGGAGCTGTTTTTT. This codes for CASSSRGGPGELFF.

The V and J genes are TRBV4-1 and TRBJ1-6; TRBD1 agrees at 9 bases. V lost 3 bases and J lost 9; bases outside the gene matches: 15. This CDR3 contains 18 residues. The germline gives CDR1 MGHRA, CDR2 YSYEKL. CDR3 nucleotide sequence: TGCGCCAGCAGCCACCTCGGGACAGGGATTGCCAGGGGTTCACCCCTCCACTTT. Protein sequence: CASSHLGTGIARGSPLHF.

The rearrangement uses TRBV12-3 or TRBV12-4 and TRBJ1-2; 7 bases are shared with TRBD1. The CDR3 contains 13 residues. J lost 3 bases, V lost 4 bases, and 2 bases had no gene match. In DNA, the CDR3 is TGTGCCAGCAGTTCCCAGGGGGACTATGGCTACACCTTC. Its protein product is CASSSQGDYGYTF.

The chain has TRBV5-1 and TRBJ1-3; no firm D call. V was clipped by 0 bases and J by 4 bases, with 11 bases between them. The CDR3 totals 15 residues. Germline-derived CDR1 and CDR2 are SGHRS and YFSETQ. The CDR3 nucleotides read TGCGCCAGCAGCTTGGATTCTTCTCCCGGAAACACCATATATTTT. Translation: CASSLDSSPGNTIYF.

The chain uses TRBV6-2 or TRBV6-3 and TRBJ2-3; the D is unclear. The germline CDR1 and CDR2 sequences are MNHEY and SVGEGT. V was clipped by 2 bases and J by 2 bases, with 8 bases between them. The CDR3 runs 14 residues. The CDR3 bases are TGTGCCAGCAGTTACGTCTCGGTCACAGATACGCAGTATTTT. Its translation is CASSYVSVTDTQYF.

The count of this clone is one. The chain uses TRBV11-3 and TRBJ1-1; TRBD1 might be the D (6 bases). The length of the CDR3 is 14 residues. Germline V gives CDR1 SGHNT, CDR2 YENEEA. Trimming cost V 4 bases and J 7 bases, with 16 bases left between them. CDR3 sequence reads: CASSCRTETYEAFF. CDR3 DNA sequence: TGTGCCAGCAGCTGTCGGACAGAAACGTATGAAGCTTTCTTT.

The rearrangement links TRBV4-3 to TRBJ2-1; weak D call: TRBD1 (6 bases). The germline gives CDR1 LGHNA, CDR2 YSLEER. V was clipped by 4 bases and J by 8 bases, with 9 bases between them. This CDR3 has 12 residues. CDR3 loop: CASSPQGHEQFF. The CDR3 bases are TGCGCCAGCAGCCCACAGGGTCATGAGCAGTTCTTC.

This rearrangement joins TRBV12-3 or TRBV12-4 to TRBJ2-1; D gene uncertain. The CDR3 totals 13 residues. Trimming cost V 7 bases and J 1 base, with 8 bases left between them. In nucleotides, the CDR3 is TGTGCCAGCACCGTACAGTCCTACAATGAGCAGTTCTTC. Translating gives CASTVQSYNEQFF.

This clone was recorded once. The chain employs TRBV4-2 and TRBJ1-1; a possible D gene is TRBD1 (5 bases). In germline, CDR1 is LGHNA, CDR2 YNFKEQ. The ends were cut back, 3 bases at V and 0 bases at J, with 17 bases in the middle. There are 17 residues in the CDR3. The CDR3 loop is CASSQAQGALLNTEAFF. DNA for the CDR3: TGTGCCAGCAGCCAGGCCCAAGGGGCCCTACTGAACACTGAAGCTTTCTTT.

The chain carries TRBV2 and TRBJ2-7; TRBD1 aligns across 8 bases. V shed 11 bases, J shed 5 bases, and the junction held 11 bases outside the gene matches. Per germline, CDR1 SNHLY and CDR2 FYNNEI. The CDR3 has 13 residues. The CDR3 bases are TGTGCCGGGAAAGGACAGGGCGTCGACGAGCAGTACTTC. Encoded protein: CAGKGQGVDEQYF.

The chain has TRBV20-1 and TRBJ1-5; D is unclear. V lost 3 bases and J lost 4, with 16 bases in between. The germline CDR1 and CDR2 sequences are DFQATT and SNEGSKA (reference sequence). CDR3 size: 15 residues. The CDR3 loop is CSASQHNSDNQPQHF. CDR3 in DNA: TGCAGTGCTAGTCAGCATAACAGTGATAATCAGCCCCAGCATTTT.

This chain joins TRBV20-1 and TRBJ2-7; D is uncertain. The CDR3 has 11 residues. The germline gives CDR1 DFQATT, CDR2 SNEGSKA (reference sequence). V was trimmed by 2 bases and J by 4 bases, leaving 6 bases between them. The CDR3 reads CSARKLYEQYF. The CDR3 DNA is TGCAGTGCTAGAAAGCTTTACGAGCAGTACTTC.

The CDR3 sequence: CASSRDYNEQFF. The DNA of the CDR3 is TGTGCCAGCAGCAGGGACTACAATGAGCAGTTCTTC. The J gene is TRBJ2-1, the V gene TRBV12-3 or TRBV12-4; D perhaps matches TRBD1 (5 bases). The CDR3 runs 12 residues. Deletions cut 6 bases from V and 3 bases from J, with 6 bases between.

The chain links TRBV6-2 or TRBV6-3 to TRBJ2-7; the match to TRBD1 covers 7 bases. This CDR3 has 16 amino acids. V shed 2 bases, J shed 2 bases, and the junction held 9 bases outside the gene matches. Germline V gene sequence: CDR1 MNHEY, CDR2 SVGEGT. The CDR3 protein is CASSYTRQGAAYEQYF. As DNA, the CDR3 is TGTGCCAGCAGTTACACCAGACAGGGCGCGGCCTACGAGCAGTACTTC.

Written as DNA, the CDR3 is TGTGCCAGCTCGAAGGGGGACCAAGAGACCCAGTACTTC. This gives the protein CASSKGDQETQYF. The V gene is TRBV18, the J gene TRBJ2-5; a possible D gene is TRBD1 (6 bases). Germline lookup yields CDR1 KGHSH and CDR2 LQKENI. V was cut by 6 bases and J by 0 bases, with 8 bases left in between. The CDR3 totals 13 residues. Variable domain in full (rest from reference TRBV18 and TRBJ2-5): NAGVMQNPRHLVRRRGQEARLRCSPMKGHSHVYWYRQLPEEGLKFMVYLQKENIIDESGMPKERFSAEFPKEGPSILRIQQVVRGDSAAYFCASSKGDQETQYFGPGTRLLVL.

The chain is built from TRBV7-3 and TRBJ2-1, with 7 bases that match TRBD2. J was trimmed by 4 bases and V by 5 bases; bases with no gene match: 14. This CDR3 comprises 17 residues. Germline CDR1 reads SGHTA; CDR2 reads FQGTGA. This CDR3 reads CASSLTSAGVLYNEQFF. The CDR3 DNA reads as TGTGCCAGCAGCCTCACCTCGGCGGGGGTTTTATACAATGAGCAGTTCTTC. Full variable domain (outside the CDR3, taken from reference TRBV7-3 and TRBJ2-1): GAGVSQTPSNKVTEKGKYVELRCDPISGHTALYWYRQSLGQGPEFLIYFQGTGAADDSGLPNDRFFAVRPEGSVSTLKIQRTERGDSAVYLCASSLTSAGVLYNEQFFGPGTRLTVL.

CDR3 bases: TGTGCCAGCAGCCCCCGAGCGTCGGAGACCCAGTACTTC. Encoded protein: CASSPRASETQYF. The rearrangement uses TRBV5-8 and TRBJ2-5; D gene unclear. Germline CDR1 and CDR2: SGHTS and YDEGEE. The CDR3 spans 13 residues. Trimming removed 4 bases from V and 5 bases from J, with 12 bases in between.

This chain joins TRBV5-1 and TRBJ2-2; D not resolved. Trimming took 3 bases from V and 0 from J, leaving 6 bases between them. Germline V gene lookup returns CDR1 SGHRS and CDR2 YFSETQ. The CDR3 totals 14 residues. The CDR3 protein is CASSSFTNTGELFF. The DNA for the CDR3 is TGCGCCAGCAGCTCCTTTACGAACACCGGGGAGCTGTTTTTT.

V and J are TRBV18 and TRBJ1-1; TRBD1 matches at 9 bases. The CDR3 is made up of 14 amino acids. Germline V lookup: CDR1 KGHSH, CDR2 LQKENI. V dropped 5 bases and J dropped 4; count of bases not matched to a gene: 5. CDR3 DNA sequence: TGTGCCAGCTCAGGACAGGGGACGAGCACTGAAGCTTTCTTT. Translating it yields CASSGQGTSTEAFF.